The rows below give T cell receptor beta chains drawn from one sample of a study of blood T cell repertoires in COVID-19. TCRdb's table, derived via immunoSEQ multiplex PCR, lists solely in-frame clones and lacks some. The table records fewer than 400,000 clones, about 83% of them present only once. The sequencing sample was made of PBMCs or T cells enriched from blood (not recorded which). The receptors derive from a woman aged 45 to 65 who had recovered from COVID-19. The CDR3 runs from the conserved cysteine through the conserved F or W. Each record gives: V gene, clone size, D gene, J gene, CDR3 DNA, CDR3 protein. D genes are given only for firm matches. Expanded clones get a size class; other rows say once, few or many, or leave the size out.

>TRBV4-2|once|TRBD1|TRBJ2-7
TGTGCCAGCAGCCAAGATCCAGGACAGGATTCCTACGAGCAGTACTTC
CASSQDPGQDSYEQYF
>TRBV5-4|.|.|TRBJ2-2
TGTGCCAGCAGCTTGGAAGCCAGGGTGGCCGGGGAGCTGTTTTTT
CASSLEARVAGELFF
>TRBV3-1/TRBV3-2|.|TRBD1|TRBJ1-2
TGTGCCAGCAGCCAAGATGGGGCAGGGGGCCACGGCTACACCTTC
CASSQDGAGGHGYTF
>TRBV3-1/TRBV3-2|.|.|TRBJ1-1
TGTGCCAGCAGCCAAGACCGATTGAGGGGGACAATGACTTTCTTT
CASSQDRLRGTMTFF
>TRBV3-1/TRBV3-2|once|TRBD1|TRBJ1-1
TGTGCCAGCAGCCAAGGACGGACAGGGCGGTCGGTCACTGAAGCTTTCTTT
CASSQGRTGRSVTEAFF
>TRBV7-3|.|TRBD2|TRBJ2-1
TGTGCCAGCAGCTTACTAGCGGGGGTTCACAATGAGCAGTTCTTC
CASSLLAGVHNEQFF
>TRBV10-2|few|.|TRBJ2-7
TGCGCCAGCAGTGAGTCGTTCGGACAGTGGGGAGAGCAGTACTTC
CASSESFGQWGEQYF
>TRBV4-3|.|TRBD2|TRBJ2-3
TGCGCCAGCAGCCAAGACTCAGCGGGGGGCACAGATACGCAGTATTTT
CASSQDSAGGTDTQYF
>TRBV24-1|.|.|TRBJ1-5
TGTGCCACCGGCGGGACCTCCTCGGGCAATCAGCCCCAGCATTTT
CATGGTSSGNQPQHF
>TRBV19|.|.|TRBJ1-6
TGTGCCAGTACCGGCGGAAATTCACCCCTCCACTTT
CASTGGNSPLHF
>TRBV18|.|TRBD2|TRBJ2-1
TGTGCCAGCTCACCAGCGGGGGGCAGGGAGCAGTTCTTC
CASSPAGGREQFF
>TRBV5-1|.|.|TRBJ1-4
TGCGCCAGCAGCCCTGAGGGAATTCTGGAAAAACTGTTTTTT
CASSPEGILEKLFF
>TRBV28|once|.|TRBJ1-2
TGTGCCAGCAGTTCGGGAACTAACTATGGCTACACCTTC
CASSSGTNYGYTF
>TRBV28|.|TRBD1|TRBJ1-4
TGTGCCAGCAGTTCTCCGACAGGGACAACTAATGAAAAACTGTTTTTT
CASSSPTGTTNEKLFF
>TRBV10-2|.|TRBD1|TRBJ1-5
TGCGCCAGCAGCGCCGGGACAGGGGGCTTGTATCAGCCCCAGCATTTT
CASSAGTGGLYQPQHF
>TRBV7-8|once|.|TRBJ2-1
TGTGCCAGCAGCCTCCGCCCCCTAGGCGGCCTAAACAATGAGCAGTTCTTC
CASSLRPLGGLNNEQFF
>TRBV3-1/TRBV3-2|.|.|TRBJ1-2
TGTGCCAGCAGCCAATCAAATTCAGGGCACTATGGCTACACCTTC
CASSQSNSGHYGYTF
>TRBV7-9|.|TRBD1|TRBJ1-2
TGTGCCAGCAGCTTAAGGACAGGGGAGATCTTCCGCTATGGCTACACCTTC
CASSLRTGEIFRYGYTF